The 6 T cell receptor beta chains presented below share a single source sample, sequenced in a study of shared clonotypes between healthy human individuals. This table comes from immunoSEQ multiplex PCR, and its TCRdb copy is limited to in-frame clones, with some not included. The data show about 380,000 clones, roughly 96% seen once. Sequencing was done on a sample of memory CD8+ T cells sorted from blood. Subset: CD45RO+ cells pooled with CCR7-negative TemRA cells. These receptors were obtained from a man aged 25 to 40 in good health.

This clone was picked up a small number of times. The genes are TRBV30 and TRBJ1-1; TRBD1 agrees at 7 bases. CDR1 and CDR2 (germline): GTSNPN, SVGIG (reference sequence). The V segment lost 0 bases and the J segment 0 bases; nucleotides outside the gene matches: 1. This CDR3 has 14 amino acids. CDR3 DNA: TGTGCCTGGAGTGTAGGGACAGTGAACACTGAAGCTTTCTTT. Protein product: CAWSVGTVNTEAFF.

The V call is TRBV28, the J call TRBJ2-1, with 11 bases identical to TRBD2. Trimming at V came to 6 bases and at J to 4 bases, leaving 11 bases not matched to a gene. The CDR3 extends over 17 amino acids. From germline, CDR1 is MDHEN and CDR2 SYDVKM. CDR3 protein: CASRGSGGGRAYNEQFF. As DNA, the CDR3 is TGTGCCAGCAGGGGTAGCGGGGGGGGCAGAGCGTACAATGAGCAGTTCTTC.

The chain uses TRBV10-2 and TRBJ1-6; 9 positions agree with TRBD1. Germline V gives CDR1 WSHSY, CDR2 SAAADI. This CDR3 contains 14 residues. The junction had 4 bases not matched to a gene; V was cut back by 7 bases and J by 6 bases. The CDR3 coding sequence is TGCGCCAGCACACCGGGACAGGGTAATTCACCCCTCCACTTT. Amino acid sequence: CASTPGQGNSPLHF.

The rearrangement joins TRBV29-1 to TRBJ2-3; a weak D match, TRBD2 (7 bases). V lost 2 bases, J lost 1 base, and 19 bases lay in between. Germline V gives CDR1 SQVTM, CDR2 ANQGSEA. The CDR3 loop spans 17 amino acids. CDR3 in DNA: TGCAGCGTTGAACTAGGGAATTTCGGGGGGCGCACAGATACGCAGTATTTT. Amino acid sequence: CSVELGNFGGRTDTQYF.

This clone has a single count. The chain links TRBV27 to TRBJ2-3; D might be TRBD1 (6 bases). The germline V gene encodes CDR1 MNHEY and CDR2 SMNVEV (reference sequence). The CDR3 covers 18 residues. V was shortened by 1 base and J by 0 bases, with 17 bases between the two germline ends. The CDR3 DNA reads TGTGCCAGCAGTTTATTAAAGACGACAGGATCGAGCACAGATACGCAGTATTTT. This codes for CASSLLKTTGSSTDTQYF.

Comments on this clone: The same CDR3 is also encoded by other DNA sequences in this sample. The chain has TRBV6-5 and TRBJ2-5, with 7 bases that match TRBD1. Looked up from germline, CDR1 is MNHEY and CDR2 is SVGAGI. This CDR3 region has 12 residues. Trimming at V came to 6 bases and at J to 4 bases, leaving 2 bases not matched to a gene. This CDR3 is CASSYRGETQYF. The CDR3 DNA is TGTGCCAGCAGCTACAGGGGAGAGACCCAGTACTTC.